This is a list of T cell receptor beta chains from one sample in a study of PD-L1 blockade in urothelial cancer. Only in-frame clones appear in the TCRdb table, and some are missing; sequencing was by immunoSEQ multiplex PCR. The data hold about 70,000 clones, with 75% to 90% observed a single time. This material consisted of PBMCs, taken around atezolizumab (anti-PD-L1) treatment. The receptors were sampled from a man in his 70s with urothelial cancer. CDR3s include the opening cysteine and the closing phenylalanine or tryptophan. A D gene is named only where the DNA matches it firmly. The listing skips clone size in some rows; elsewhere it reads once, few, many or a size class.

v_call,j_call,clone_size,d_call,cdr3_aa,cdr3_nt
TRBV11-2,TRBJ2-1,few,NA,CASSLGLNNEQFF,TGTGCCAGCAGCTTAGGACTGAACAATGAGCAGTTCTTC
TRBV21-1,TRBJ1-3,NA,NA,CASSNTQTGRNGNTIYF,TGTGCCAGCAGCAACACCCAGACAGGGAGGAATGGAAACACCATATATTTT
TRBV28,TRBJ1-5,NA,NA,CASSYGQTSNQPQHF,TGTGCCAGCAGTTATGGGCAGACGAGCAATCAGCCCCAGCATTTT
TRBV2,TRBJ2-1,NA,TRBD2,CASSLGREGNEQFF,TGTGCCAGCAGTTTGGGTCGGGAGGGCAATGAGCAGTTCTTC
TRBV19,TRBJ2-1,NA,TRBD2,CASSITTSGTYNEQFF,TGTGCCAGTAGTATCACAACCAGCGGGACCTACAATGAGCAGTTCTTC
TRBV5-1,TRBJ2-2,once,NA,CASSSVGTTGELFF,TGCGCCAGCAGCTCGGTAGGGACAACCGGGGAGCTGTTTTTT
TRBV10-1,TRBJ2-7,NA,NA,CASSEGGISYEQYF,TGCGCCAGCAGTGAGGGCGGAATTTCTTACGAGCAGTACTTC
TRBV9,TRBJ2-1,once,NA,CASRPEGKQFF,TGTGCCAGCCGCCCCGAGGGTAAGCAGTTCTTC
TRBV5-4,TRBJ2-3,NA,NA,CASSGGGELQDTQYF,TGTGCCAGCAGCGGAGGCGGGGAATTACAAGATACGCAGTATTTT
TRBV6-6,TRBJ2-7,few,NA,CASSPSTGTYEQYF,TGTGCCAGCAGTCCGTCGACAGGTACCTACGAGCAGTACTTC
TRBV5-1,TRBJ2-1,NA,TRBD2,CASSSQTSGRGNEQFF,TGCGCCAGCAGCTCCCAGACTAGCGGGAGAGGGAATGAGCAGTTCTTC
TRBV7-2,TRBJ2-7,once,TRBD1,CASSYRQGSSYEQYF,TGTGCCAGCAGCTACCGACAGGGGAGCAGCTACGAGCAGTACTTC
TRBV28,TRBJ1-1,NA,NA,CASSLGGALGTEAFF,TGTGCCAGCAGTTTGGGAGGGGCCCTGGGAACTGAAGCTTTCTTT
TRBV6-4,TRBJ2-1,NA,TRBD2,CASSEMASGSSGEQFF,TGTGCCAGCAGTGAGATGGCTAGCGGGAGTTCAGGAGAGCAGTTCTTC
TRBV11-2,TRBJ1-2,NA,NA,CASSSGPYGYTF,TGTGCCAGCAGCTCGGGTCCATATGGCTACACCTTC
TRBV9,TRBJ1-3,NA,NA,CASSVGGGSYSGNTIYF,TGTGCCAGCAGCGTCGGGGGGGGCTCTTACTCTGGAAACACCATATATTTT
TRBV18,TRBJ2-2,NA,TRBD1,CASSPSRGQTGELFF,TGTGCCAGCTCACCAAGCAGGGGGCAAACCGGGGAGCTGTTTTTT
TRBV27,TRBJ2-7,NA,NA,CASSLSPGSGEQYF,TGTGCCAGCAGTTTATCCCCAGGTTCGGGGGAGCAGTACTTC
TRBV10-3,TRBJ2-3,once,TRBD2,CAISQAGADTQYF,TGTGCCATCAGCCAAGCGGGAGCAGATACGCAGTATTTT
TRBV18,TRBJ2-1,NA,TRBD1,CASSPPGQGSYNEQFF,TGTGCCAGCTCACCACCGGGACAGGGGTCCTACAATGAGCAGTTCTTC
TRBV29-1,TRBJ1-3,NA,NA,CSVAGRSGNTIYF,TGCAGCGTTGCAGGGCGCTCTGGAAACACCATATATTTT
TRBV5-5,TRBJ2-2,NA,TRBD1,CASSSLGGQGAPGELFF,TGTGCCAGCAGCTCCCTGGGGGGACAGGGGGCCCCCGGGGAGCTGTTTTTT
TRBV4-2,TRBJ1-1,NA,TRBD1,CASTAGQGNTEAFF,TGTGCCAGCACCGCAGGACAGGGGAACACTGAAGCTTTCTTT
TRBV7-9,TRBJ2-3,once,TRBD2,CASSKTSGKLDTQYF,TGTGCCAGCAGCAAGACTAGCGGGAAGTTGGATACGCAGTATTTT
TRBV14,TRBJ2-5,NA,TRBD1,CASSLRRTGVETQYF,TGTGCCAGCAGCCTTCGAAGGACAGGGGTAGAGACCCAGTACTTC